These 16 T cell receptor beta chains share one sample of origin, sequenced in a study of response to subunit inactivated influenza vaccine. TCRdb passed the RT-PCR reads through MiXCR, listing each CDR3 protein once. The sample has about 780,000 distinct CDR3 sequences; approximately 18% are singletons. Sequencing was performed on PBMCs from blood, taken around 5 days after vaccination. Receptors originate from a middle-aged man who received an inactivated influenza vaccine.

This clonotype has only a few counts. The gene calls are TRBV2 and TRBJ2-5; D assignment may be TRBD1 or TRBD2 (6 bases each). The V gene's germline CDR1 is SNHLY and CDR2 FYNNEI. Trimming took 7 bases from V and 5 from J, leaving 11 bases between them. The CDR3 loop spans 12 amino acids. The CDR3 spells CASTRGRETQYF. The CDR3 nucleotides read TGTGCCAGCACACGGGGGCGCGAGACCCAGTACTTC.

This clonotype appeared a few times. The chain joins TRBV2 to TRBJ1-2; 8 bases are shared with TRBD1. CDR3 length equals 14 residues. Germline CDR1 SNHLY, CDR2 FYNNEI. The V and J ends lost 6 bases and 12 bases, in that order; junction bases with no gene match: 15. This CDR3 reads CASSPDRGVIRDTF. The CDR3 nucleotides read TGTGCCAGCAGCCCAGACAGGGGAGTAATTCGGGACACCTTC.

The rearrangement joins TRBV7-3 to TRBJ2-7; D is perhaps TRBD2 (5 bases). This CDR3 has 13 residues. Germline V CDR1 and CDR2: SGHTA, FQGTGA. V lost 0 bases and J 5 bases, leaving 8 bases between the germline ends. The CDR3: CASSLTKGDEQYF. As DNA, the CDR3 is TGTGCCAGCAGCTTAACGAAGGGAGACGAGCAGTACTTC.

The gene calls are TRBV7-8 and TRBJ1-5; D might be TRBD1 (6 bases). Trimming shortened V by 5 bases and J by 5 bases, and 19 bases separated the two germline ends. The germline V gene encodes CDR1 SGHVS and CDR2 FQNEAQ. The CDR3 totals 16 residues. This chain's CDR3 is CASSPLATGTYQPQHF. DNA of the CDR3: TGTGCCAGCAGCCCACTAGCAACAGGGACGTATCAGCCCCAGCATTTT.

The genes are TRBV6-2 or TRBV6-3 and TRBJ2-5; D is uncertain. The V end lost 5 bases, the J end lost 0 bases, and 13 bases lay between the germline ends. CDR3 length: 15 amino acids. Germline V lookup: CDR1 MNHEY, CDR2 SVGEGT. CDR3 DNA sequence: TGTGCCAGCAGTCCACTACTCAAGTACCAAGAGACCCAGTACTTC. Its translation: CASSPLLKYQETQYF.

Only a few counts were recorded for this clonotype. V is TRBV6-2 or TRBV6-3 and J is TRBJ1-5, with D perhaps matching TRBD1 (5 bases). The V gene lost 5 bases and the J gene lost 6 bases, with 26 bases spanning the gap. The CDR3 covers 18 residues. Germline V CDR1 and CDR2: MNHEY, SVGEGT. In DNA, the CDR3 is TGTGCCAGCAGTCACAGGATATGGGTCCGCGGTTGGAGTCAGCCCCAGCATTTT. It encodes CASSHRIWVRGWSQPQHF.

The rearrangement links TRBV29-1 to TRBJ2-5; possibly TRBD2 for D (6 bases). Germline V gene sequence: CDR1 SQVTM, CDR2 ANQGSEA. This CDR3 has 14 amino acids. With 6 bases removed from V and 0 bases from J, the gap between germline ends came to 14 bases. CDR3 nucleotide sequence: TGCAGCGTCGGAGGGGCCCGGTACCAAGAGACCCAGTACTTC. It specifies CSVGGARYQETQYF.

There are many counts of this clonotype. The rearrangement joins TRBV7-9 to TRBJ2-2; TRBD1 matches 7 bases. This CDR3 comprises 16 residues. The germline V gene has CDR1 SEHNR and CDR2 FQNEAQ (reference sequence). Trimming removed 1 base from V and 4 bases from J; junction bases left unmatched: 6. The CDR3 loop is CASSLGPDRITGELFF. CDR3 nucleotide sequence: TGTGCCAGCAGCTTAGGTCCGGACAGGATCACCGGGGAGCTGTTTTTT.

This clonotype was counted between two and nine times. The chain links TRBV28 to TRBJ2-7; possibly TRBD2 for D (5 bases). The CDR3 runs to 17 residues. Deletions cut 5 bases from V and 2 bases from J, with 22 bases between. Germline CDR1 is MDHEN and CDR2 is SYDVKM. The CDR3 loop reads CASSPMDPGKIPYEQYF. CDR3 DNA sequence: TGTGCCAGCAGTCCTATGGATCCGGGAAAAATCCCCTACGAGCAGTACTTC.

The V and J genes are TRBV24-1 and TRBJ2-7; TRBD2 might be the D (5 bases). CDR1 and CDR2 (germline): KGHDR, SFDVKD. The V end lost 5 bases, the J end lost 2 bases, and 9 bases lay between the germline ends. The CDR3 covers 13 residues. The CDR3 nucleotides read TGTGCCACCAGTGCGCCGGGGACCTACGAGCAGTACTTC. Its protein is CATSAPGTYEQYF.

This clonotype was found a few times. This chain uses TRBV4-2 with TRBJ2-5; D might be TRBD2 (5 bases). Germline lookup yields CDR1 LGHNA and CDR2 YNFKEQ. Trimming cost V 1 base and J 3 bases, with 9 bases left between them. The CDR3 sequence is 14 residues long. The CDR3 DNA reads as TGTGCCAGCAGCCAAGTCTCTAGCAAAGAGACCCAGTACTTC. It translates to CASSQVSSKETQYF.

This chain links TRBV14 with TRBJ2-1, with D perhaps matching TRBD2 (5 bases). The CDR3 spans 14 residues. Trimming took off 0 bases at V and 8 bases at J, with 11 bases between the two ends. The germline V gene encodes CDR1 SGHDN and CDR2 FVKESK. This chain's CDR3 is CASSQEDSPDEQFF. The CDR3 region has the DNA TGTGCCAGCAGCCAAGAGGACTCCCCGGATGAGCAGTTCTTC.

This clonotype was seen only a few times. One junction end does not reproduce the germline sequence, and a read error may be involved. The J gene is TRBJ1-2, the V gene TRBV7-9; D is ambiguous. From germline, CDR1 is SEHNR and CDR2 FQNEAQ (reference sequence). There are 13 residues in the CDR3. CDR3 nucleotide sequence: TGTGCCAGCAGCGCCCTGGTCGCCTATGGCTACATCTTC. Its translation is CASSALVAYGYIF.

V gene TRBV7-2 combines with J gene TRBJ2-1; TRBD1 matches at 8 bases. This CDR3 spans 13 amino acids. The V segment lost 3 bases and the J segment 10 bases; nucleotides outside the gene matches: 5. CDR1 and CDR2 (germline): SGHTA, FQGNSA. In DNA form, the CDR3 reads TGTGCCAGCAGCTTGGACAGGGAAGGCGAGCAGTTCTTC. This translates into CASSLDREGEQFF.

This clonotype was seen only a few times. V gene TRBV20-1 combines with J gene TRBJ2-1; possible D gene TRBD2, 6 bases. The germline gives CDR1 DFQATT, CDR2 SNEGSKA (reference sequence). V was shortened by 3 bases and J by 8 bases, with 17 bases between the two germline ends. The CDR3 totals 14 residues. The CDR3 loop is CSASRGGEVDEQFF. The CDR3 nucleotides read TGCAGTGCTAGTAGGGGAGGAGAGGTCGATGAGCAGTTCTTC.

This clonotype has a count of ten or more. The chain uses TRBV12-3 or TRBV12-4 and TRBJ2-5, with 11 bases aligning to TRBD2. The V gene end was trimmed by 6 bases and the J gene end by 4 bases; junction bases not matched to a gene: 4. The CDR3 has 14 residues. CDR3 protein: CASSTGTSGETQYF. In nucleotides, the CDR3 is TGTGCCAGCAGCACCGGGACTAGCGGAGAGACCCAGTACTTC.